This TCR beta chain was captured in a study of T-cell reconstitution after alpha-beta-depleted transplantation in children. V lost 1 base, J lost 5 bases, and 24 bases lay in between. CDR3 length equals 18 residues. Germline loops: CDR1 SGHKS, CDR2 YYEKEE (reference sequence). This clonotype has at least ten counts. The TCRbeta library was prepared with unique molecular identifiers. In TCRdb, the PCR reads were re-called with MiXCR into one record per CDR3 protein. The sample carries 150,000 to 200,000 distinct CDR3 sequences, 6.5% to 7.5% recorded once. Here the sequenced sample was PBMCs from the stem cell graft donor, taken from the stem cell graft. The chain links TRBV5-5 to TRBJ2-5, with D possibly being TRBD2 (6 bases). The origin of this receptor is a human donor who donated a stem cell graft to a child with Wiskott-Aldrich syndrome. The CDR3 sequence: CASSLLGRGVGSYETQYF. The CDR3 DNA is TGTGCCAGCAGCTTGCTAGGGCGGGGAGTGGGGTCGTATGAGACCCAGTACTTC.